This T cell receptor beta chain was identified during a study of T-cell memory formation after mild COVID-19. TCRdb reprocessed the 5' RACE reads with MiXCR, giving one entry per CDR3 protein. The table lists approximately 400,000 distinct CDR3 sequences, approximately 19% of them singletons. The CDR3 extends over 13 amino acids. Trimming removed 4 bases at V and 4 bases at J, with 10 bases between. Germline assignment: CDR1 LGHNA and CDR2 YSLEER. The V gene is TRBV4-3, the J gene TRBJ1-2; D not certain. This sequence was found in a man younger than 35 who had mild COVID-19 (a few samples of this study predate the infection). Cell type and time point are not known. Source material: PBMCs or a T cell subset sorted from them (not recorded which). CDR3 sequence (DNA): TGCGCCAGCAGCCCCCTGGGTGGCTATGGCTACACCTTC. Protein product: CASSPLGGYGYTF.